These T cell receptor beta chains were read from a single sample in a study of Ad26.COV2.S vaccination and SARS-CoV-2 variants. TCRdb's table, derived via immunoSEQ multiplex PCR, lists solely in-frame clones and lacks some. The sample includes about 400,000 clones, approximately 89% of them seen just once. The sequencing here drew on peripheral blood, taken in a trial of Ad26.COV2.S vaccine versus placebo. The receptor source for this set is a person between 18 and 65 years old who received the Ad26.COV2.S COVID-19 vaccine or a placebo. Each CDR3 is given with its conserved first and last residue. A D gene is named only where the DNA matches it firmly. Rows give clone size only sometimes, using once, few, many, or a class for an expanded clone.

clone size	D gene	V gene	J gene	CDR3 protein	CDR3 DNA
once	.	TRBV28	TRBJ1-1	CASSIPGGVEAFF	TGTGCCAGCAGTATACCGGGGGGAGTTGAAGCTTTCTTT
.	TRBD2	TRBV11-3	TRBJ2-5	CASSSAGAQETQYF	TGTGCCAGCAGCTCGGCGGGAGCACAAGAGACCCAGTACTTC
.	.	TRBV6-1	TRBJ2-3	CASSEEWQGTDTQYF	TGTGCCAGCAGTGAAGAATGGCAGGGCACAGATACGCAGTATTTT
once	TRBD1	TRBV7-3	TRBJ2-1	CASSSQFGQGNEQFF	TGTGCCAGCAGCTCGCAGTTTGGACAGGGGAATGAGCAGTTCTTC
.	.	TRBV9	TRBJ2-3	CASSAIADTQYF	TGTGCCAGCAGCGCCATTGCAGATACGCAGTATTTT
.	.	TRBV10-3	TRBJ2-7	CAISESLEYYEQYF	TGTGCCATCAGTGAGTCGTTAGAATACTACGAGCAGTACTTC
.	TRBD1	TRBV5-1	TRBJ2-7	CASSPGTGAYEQYF	TGCGCCAGCAGCCCAGGGACAGGGGCCTACGAGCAGTACTTC
.	.	TRBV3-1/TRBV3-2	TRBJ2-7	CASSSRGKGGSYEQYF	TGTGCCAGCAGCTCAAGGGGAAAGGGGGGTTCCTACGAGCAGTACTTC
.	.	TRBV4-1	TRBJ1-5	CASSQEGYRLGQPQHF	TGCGCCAGCAGCCAAGAGGGTTATCGCCTGGGGCAGCCCCAGCATTTT
.	TRBD2	TRBV29-1	TRBJ2-1	CSVARLAEYNEQFF	TGCAGCGTTGCACGGCTAGCGGAGTACAATGAGCAGTTCTTC
.	.	TRBV9	TRBJ2-7	CASSVGIDSSYEQYF	TGTGCCAGCAGCGTAGGGATCGACAGCTCCTACGAGCAGTACTTC
.	.	TRBV7-2	TRBJ2-2	CASSLDRPLNTGELFF	TGTGCCAGCAGCTTGGACAGACCACTAAACACCGGGGAGCTGTTTTTT
once	TRBD1	TRBV24-1	TRBJ2-2	CATSDRDSKNTGELFF	TGTGCCACCAGTGATCGGGACAGCAAAAACACCGGGGAGCTGTTTTTT
once	.	TRBV25-1	TRBJ1-5	CASSQTGYNQPQHF	TGTGCCAGCAGCCAGACAGGATACAATCAGCCCCAGCATTTT
.	.	TRBV27	TRBJ1-5	CASSLSRDRNQPQHF	TGTGCCAGCAGTTTATCCCGGGACCGCAATCAGCCCCAGCATTTT
.	.	TRBV19	TRBJ2-5	CASSIGTPGRETQYF	TGTGCCAGTAGTATCGGGACACCCGGGCGAGAGACCCAGTACTTC
.	.	TRBV6-2/TRBV6-3	TRBJ2-7	CASSPWGRESPEQYF	TGTGCCAGCAGCCCTTGGGGGCGGGAGTCGCCCGAGCAGTACTTC
once	TRBD1	TRBV11-2	TRBJ1-1	CASSTRDRGLGYTEAFF	TGTGCCAGCAGCACCCGGGACAGGGGTTTGGGGTACACTGAAGCTTTCTTT
.	.	TRBV3-1/TRBV3-2	TRBJ1-2	CASSQGAGGYTF	TGTGCCAGCAGCCAGGGGGCAGGGGGCTACACCTTC
.	.	TRBV7-9	TRBJ2-7	CASSLSTHSYEQYF	TGTGCCAGCAGCTTATCAACACATTCCTACGAGCAGTACTTC
.	TRBD1	TRBV19	TRBJ1-2	CASSKPGQVMDGYTF	TGTGCCAGTAGTAAACCGGGACAGGTAATGGATGGCTACACCTTC
.	TRBD1	TRBV30	TRBJ2-1	CAWAGQGVGEQFF	TGTGCCTGGGCGGGACAGGGGGTAGGTGAGCAGTTCTTC
few	.	TRBV30	TRBJ1-1	CAWKSRNTEAFF	TGTGCCTGGAAATCGAGGAACACTGAAGCTTTCTTT
.	TRBD2	TRBV5-1	TRBJ2-3	CASSLGGLAKFLDTQYF	TGCGCCAGCAGCTTGGGCGGACTAGCTAAATTTTTGGATACGCAGTATTTT